The 17 T cell receptor beta chains given below trace back to one sample, sequenced in a study of CD8+CD57+ T cells in acquired aplastic anemia. It was genomic DNA that served as the template for profiling TCR beta VDJ and CDR3. Using its own MiXCR run on the reads, TCRdb lists one record per CDR3 protein. The profile shows 100,000 to 120,000 distinct CDR3 sequences, 51% of them singletons. Sequenced sample: sorted CD4+, CD8+, or CD8+CD57+ T cells (not recorded which) from PBMCs. These receptors were taken from a human donor in good health, serving as a control.

This clonotype was counted a few times. V gene TRBV30 combines with J gene TRBJ2-5, with D unclear. The V gene's germline CDR1 is GTSNPN and CDR2 SVGIG (reference sequence). The CDR3 sequence is 14 residues long. Between the trimmed V and J ends, which lost 7 bases and 0 bases, there was a span of 15 bases. The CDR3 sequence is CAFTSTMYQETQYF. In DNA, the CDR3 is TGTGCCTTCACTTCGACAATGTACCAAGAGACCCAGTACTTC. Combining the CDR3 with reference TRBV30 and TRBJ2-5 gives the whole variable domain SQTIHQWPATLVQPVGSPLSLECTVEGTSNPNLYWYRQAAGRGLQLLFYSVGIGQISSEVPQNLSASRPQDRQFILSSKKLLLSDSGFYLCAFTSTMYQETQYFGPGTRLLVL.

Only a few counts were recorded for this clonotype. The J gene is TRBJ1-1, the V gene TRBV7-9; D remains ambiguous. Germline V gene sequence: CDR1 SEHNR, CDR2 FQNEAQ (reference sequence). The CDR3 totals 13 residues. V lost 6 bases, J lost 3 bases, and 11 bases lay in between. This CDR3 is CASSISMDTEAFF. The CDR3 DNA sequence: TGTGCCAGCAGTATCTCTATGGACACTGAAGCTTTCTTT.

The chain employs TRBV2 and TRBJ2-5; the D is unclear. The CDR3 runs 12 residues. In germline, CDR1 is SNHLY, CDR2 FYNNEI. The germline V and J ends were trimmed by 9 bases and 5 bases, with 13 bases remaining between them. The CDR3 reads CASGPGRETQYF. DNA of the CDR3: TGTGCCAGTGGTCCGGGTAGGGAGACCCAGTACTTC. The variable domain in full, with the rest retrieved from reference TRBV2 and TRBJ2-5, is EPEVTQTPSHQVTQMGQEVILRCVPISNHLYFYWYRQILGQKVEFLVSFYNNEISEKSEIFDDQFSVERPDGSNFTLKIRSTKLEDSAMYFCASGPGRETQYFGPGTRLLVL.

There are a few counts of this clonotype. The chain couples TRBV4-3 to TRBJ2-2; 9 nucleotides match TRBD2. Germline CDR1 reads LGHNA; CDR2 reads YSLEER. Unmatched junction bases numbered 3, after V lost 0 bases and J lost 1 base. The CDR3 contains 17 residues. The DNA for the CDR3 is TGCGCCAGCAGCCAAGATACACTAGCGGGGAACACCGGGGAGCTGTTTTTT. Translation: CASSQDTLAGNTGELFF.

The V gene is TRBV19, the J gene TRBJ2-6; D perhaps matches TRBD1 (5 bases). V was clipped by 4 bases and J by 3 bases, with 10 bases between them. CDR1 LNHDA and CDR2 SQIVND come from the germline V gene (reference sequence). The CDR3 covers 15 residues. CDR3 bases: TGTGCCAGTAGTAGAGACAGCGTTGGGGCCAACGTCCTGACTTTC. Amino acid sequence: CASSRDSVGANVLTF.

V usage is TRBV19 and J usage is TRBJ2-7, with D tentatively TRBD1 or TRBD2 (5 bases each). The V gene lost 6 bases and the J gene lost 2 bases, with 14 bases spanning the gap. Per the germline V gene, CDR1 is LNHDA and CDR2 is SQIVND (reference sequence). The CDR3 is 14 amino acids. CDR3 in DNA: TGTGCCAGTAGCACCGGGACGTCCACCTACGAGCAGTACTTC. Amino acids: CASSTGTSTYEQYF.

The chain joins TRBV14 to TRBJ2-7; D is unresolved. Germline CDR1 is SGHDN and CDR2 is FVKESK. The CDR3 has 13 residues. V lost 3 bases, J lost 5 bases, and 11 bases lay in between. The DNA of the CDR3 is TGTGCCAGCAGCCATGGGATCAAAAACGAGCAGTACTTC. It is translated as CASSHGIKNEQYF.

V gene TRBV19 combines with J gene TRBJ2-5, with D possibly TRBD2 on 6 matching bases. V was trimmed by 6 bases and J by 5 bases, leaving 22 bases between them. The CDR3 extends over 16 amino acids. Germline assignment: CDR1 LNHDA and CDR2 SQIVND (reference sequence). The CDR3 nucleotides are TGTGCCAGTAGCTCGGGGGAACAGAGGGCTTGGGAGACCCAGTACTTC. Its translation is CASSSGEQRAWETQYF.

This clonotype was seen repeatedly, ten times or more. The chain couples TRBV24-1 to TRBJ2-3, with D hard to call. This CDR3 spans 13 amino acids. Germline CDR1 and CDR2: KGHDR and SFDVKD. V lost 4 bases and J 6 bases, leaving 10 bases between the germline ends. The CDR3 sequence is CATSDLLGDTQYF. CDR3 DNA sequence: TGTGCCACCAGTGACCTCCTCGGGGATACGCAGTATTTT.

This clonotype has more than one count but fewer than ten. The chain joins TRBV9 to TRBJ1-6, with a weak D call TRBD1 (6 bases). Trimming took off 2 bases at V and 6 bases at J, with 12 bases between the two ends. The germline V gene has CDR1 SGDLS and CDR2 YYNGEE. The CDR3 runs 15 residues. This CDR3 is CASSVGGQPNSPLHF. The CDR3 coding sequence is TGTGCCAGCAGCGTGGGTGGACAGCCTAATTCACCCCTCCACTTT. Looking up the rest from reference TRBV9 and TRBJ1-6 gives the full variable domain: DSGVTQTPKHLITATGQRVTLRCSPRSGDLSVYWYQQSLDQGLQFLIQYYNGEERAKGNILERFSAQQFPDLHSELNLSSLELGDSALYFCASSVGGQPNSPLHFGNGTRLTVT.

This chain uses TRBV11-1 with TRBJ2-5; TRBD2 matches 11 bases. Germline V gene sequence: CDR1 SGHAT, CDR2 FQDESV (reference sequence). The CDR3 sequence is 17 residues long. The trim removed 5 bases at V and 2 bases at J, leaving 10 bases unmatched. As DNA, the CDR3 is TGTGCCAGCAGCGGATTTAGCGGGGGGGGCATACAAGAGACCCAGTACTTC. The encoded protein is CASSGFSGGGIQETQYF. The variable domain in full, completed from reference TRBV11-1 and TRBJ2-5, reads EAEVAQSPRYKITEKSQAVAFWCDPISGHATLYWYRQILGQGPELLVQFQDESVVDDSQLPKDRFSAERLKGVDSTLKIQPAELGDSAMYLCASSGFSGGGIQETQYFGPGTRLLVL.

The gene calls are TRBV15 and TRBJ2-3; D may be TRBD2 (5 bases). V shed 5 bases and J shed 6 bases, with 9 bases lying between them. Germline V gene lookup returns CDR1 LNHNV and CDR2 YYDKDF (reference sequence). CDR3 length: 12 amino acids. CDR3 coding DNA: TGTGCCACCAGCCCCCGCGGGGATACGCAGTATTTT. Amino acid sequence: CATSPRGDTQYF.

This clonotype has a single count. The chain carries TRBV2 and TRBJ1-1, with D perhaps matching TRBD1 (6 bases). The V end lost 6 bases, the J end lost 6 bases, and 11 bases lay between the germline ends. Germline loops: CDR1 SNHLY, CDR2 FYNNEI. CDR3 length: 12 residues. CDR3 region: CASRGAEAEAFF. The CDR3, as DNA: TGTGCCAGCAGGGGGGCAGAAGCTGAAGCTTTCTTT.

This clonotype has ten or more counts. V is TRBV5-1 and J is TRBJ2-5; TRBD2 agrees at 10 bases. CDR1 and CDR2 from the germline V gene are SGHRS and YFSETQ. Trimming at V came to 2 bases and at J to 0 bases, leaving 10 bases not matched to a gene. This CDR3 has 18 amino acids. CDR3: CASSFKRGGVTYQETQYF. In DNA form, the CDR3 reads TGCGCCAGCAGCTTTAAGCGGGGGGGCGTGACCTACCAAGAGACCCAGTACTTC.

Notes on this clonotype: A junction end diverges from the germline sequence, so it may reflect a read error. The CDR3 coding sequence is TGTGCCAGCAGTGGTGTAGGGGCCCATTACTTC. This encodes CASSGVGAHYF. This chain joins TRBV25-1 and TRBJ2-5; maybe TRBD1 (5 bases). The length of the CDR3 is 11 residues. Germline V gene lookup returns CDR1 MGHDK and CDR2 SYGVNS.

This chain uses TRBV2 with TRBJ2-6; D may be TRBD1 (6 bases). The CDR3 extends over 15 amino acids. Trimming shortened V by 6 bases and J by 3 bases, and 12 bases separated the two germline ends. CDR1 and CDR2 (germline): SNHLY, FYNNEI. In nucleotides, the CDR3 is TGTGCCAGCAGCGAGCGAGGGGGTGGGGCCAACGTCCTGACTTTC. It specifies CASSERGGGANVLTF. The complete variable domain, with remaining parts taken from reference TRBV2 and TRBJ2-6, reads EPEVTQTPSHQVTQMGQEVILRCVPISNHLYFYWYRQILGQKVEFLVSFYNNEISEKSEIFDDQFSVERPDGSNFTLKIRSTKLEDSAMYFCASSERGGGANVLTFGAGSRLTVL.

V usage is TRBV20-1 and J usage is TRBJ1-4; no reliable D call. Per the germline V gene, CDR1 is DFQATT and CDR2 is SNEGSKA (reference sequence). The CDR3 totals 12 residues. Trimming cost V 5 bases and J 3 bases, with 7 bases left between them. CDR3 DNA sequence: TGCAGTGCTGTTGGGCCTAATGAAAAACTGTTTTTT. It specifies CSAVGPNEKLFF.